This TCR beta chain was identified during a study of long-term antiretroviral therapy in people with HIV. Study-level findings and limits: Relative to transplant donor controls, diversity remained lower despite increasing after ART. Whereas controls had wider CDR3 length ranges, HIV repertoires had narrower ones.

A word on this clone: Its antigen is still unknown.

The CDR3 spans 14 residues. V lost 6 bases, J lost 6 bases, and 9 bases stayed unmatched. Per the germline V gene, CDR1 is SGHTA and CDR2 is FQGNSA. Each participant with HIV received care in the United States. This was the immunoSEQ v3.0 assay at survey level. Using immunoSEQ multiplex PCR, the repertoire was profiled, and TCRdb retains in-frame clones only, with some absent. This sample has some 15,000 clones; more than 70% occur once, and the top ten carry approximately 20%. The V gene is TRBV7-2, the J gene TRBJ2-3; 7 positions agree with TRBD2. The sequence was obtained from a woman between 35 and 50 years old with HIV. The specimen comprised unsorted PBMCs, sampled 0.5 years before starting antiretroviral therapy. The chain's CDR3 is CASSLGLVKDTQYF. As DNA, the CDR3 is TGTGCCAGCAGTCTAGGACTAGTTAAGGATACGCAGTATTTT. Together with reference TRBV7-2 and TRBJ2-3, the CDR3 gives the full variable domain: GAGVSQSPSNKVTEKGKDVELRCDPISGHTALYWYRQSLGQGLEFLIYFQGNSAPDKSGLPSDRFSAERTGGSVSTLTIQRTQQEDSAVYLCASSLGLVKDTQYFGPGTRLTVL.